Below are 21 T cell receptor beta chains sequenced from a single sample in a study of T cell repertoires in cytomegalovirus infection. TCRdb ran MiXCR on the reads and lists one entry per CDR3 protein. The data show a few hundred thousand distinct CDR3 sequences, approximately 40% seen once. For these TCRs, the target antigens are not known. The sequencing used cultured PBMCs, collected from culture after CMV antigen stimulation. The receptor set was obtained from a human donor in good health (CMV status not recorded). Some clones in this sample may be carry-over from other donors' samples.

The J gene is TRBJ2-2, the V gene TRBV6-6, with TRBD2 as a possible D gene (5 bases). V shed 8 bases and J shed 13 bases, with 14 bases lying between them. This CDR3 region has 11 residues. Per germline, CDR1 MNHNY and CDR2 SVGAGI (reference sequence). This CDR3 is CASLGSGGLFF. The CDR3 region has the DNA TGTGCCAGCTTAGGCTCCGGAGGGCTGTTTTTT.

This clonotype has more than one count but fewer than ten. J is TRBJ2-6 and V is TRBV6-2 or TRBV6-3, with TRBD2 matching 8 bases. The CDR3 contains 15 residues. V was clipped by 6 bases and J by 1 base; unmatched bases: 2. Germline V gene sequence: CDR1 MNHEY, CDR2 SVGEGT. As DNA, the CDR3 is TGTGCCAGCAGACCGGGAGGGTCTGGGGCCAACGTCCTGACTTTC. Protein sequence: CASRPGGSGANVLTF.

This CDR3 reads CASSFGQDSTYNEQFF. Here the CDR3 DNA reads TGCGCCAGCAGCTTCGGACAGGATTCAACCTACAATGAGCAGTTCTTC. This chain uses TRBV5-1 with TRBJ2-1, with 7 bases aligning to TRBD1. J lost 2 bases, V lost 2 bases, and 7 bases had no gene match. Per germline, CDR1 SGHRS and CDR2 YFSETQ. CDR3 length: 16 amino acids.

The rearrangement joins TRBV15 to TRBJ2-1; D is unresolved. The V and J ends lost 3 bases and 0 bases respectively, with 12 bases between them. This CDR3 has 16 residues. CDR1 is LNHNV, CDR2 YYDKDF, per germline (reference sequence). CDR3 loop: CATSSLRSSSYNEQFF. The CDR3 DNA reads TGTGCCACCAGCAGCTTGCGGAGTAGCTCCTACAATGAGCAGTTCTTC.

The chain combines TRBV12-3 or TRBV12-4 with TRBJ1-1; D unclear. CDR3 length: 13 residues. Trimming took off 8 bases at V and 7 bases at J, with 17 bases between the two ends. The DNA of the CDR3 is TGTGCCAGCTTCACCGGTCCGGTGGGTGAAGCTTTCTTT. It codes for CASFTGPVGEAFF.

V usage is TRBV7-2 and J usage is TRBJ2-1; 7 nucleotides align to TRBD1. The CDR3 length is 15 residues. V lost 5 bases and J lost 0; bases outside the gene matches: 4. The germline gives CDR1 SGHTA, CDR2 FQGNSA. CDR3: CASSRDSRSYNEQFF. The CDR3 DNA reads as TGTGCCAGCAGCCGGGACAGCCGCTCCTACAATGAGCAGTTCTTC.

V gene TRBV7-8 combines with J gene TRBJ2-1; D unclear. Per the germline V gene, CDR1 is SGHVS and CDR2 is FQNEAQ. The CDR3 extends over 15 amino acids. Trimming removed 1 base at V and 0 bases at J, with 7 bases between. CDR3 loop: CASSLVAASYNEQFF. Written as DNA, the CDR3 is TGTGCCAGCAGCTTAGTGGCGGCCTCCTACAATGAGCAGTTCTTC.

The V and J genes are TRBV20-1 and TRBJ2-1; no reliable D call. The V gene's germline CDR1 is DFQATT and CDR2 SNEGSKA (reference sequence). The V end lost 5 bases, the J end lost 0 bases, and 11 bases lay between the germline ends. CDR3 length: 14 amino acids. The CDR3: CSARTRSSYNEQFF. The CDR3 DNA follows: TGCAGTGCTCGAACGCGGAGCTCCTACAATGAGCAGTTCTTC.

The V and J genes are TRBV20-1 and TRBJ2-5; a weak D match, TRBD1 (5 bases). Germline-derived CDR1 and CDR2 are DFQATT and SNEGSKA (reference sequence). CDR3 size: 14 residues. V was pared by 1 base and J by 4 bases, with 13 bases between. The CDR3 sequence: CSARVREYPETQYF. CDR3 nucleotides: TGCAGTGCTAGAGTCAGGGAATATCCAGAGACCCAGTACTTC.

This clonotype was counted only a few times. The J gene is TRBJ2-5, the V gene TRBV7-2; the D is unclear. Germline CDR1 is SGHTA and CDR2 is FQGNSA. V was pared by 6 bases and J by 2 bases, with 13 bases between. The CDR3 runs to 14 residues. CDR3 sequence (DNA): TGTGCCAGCAGTCGCAGTCGGCTTCAAGAGACCCAGTACTTC. Its protein product is CASSRSRLQETQYF.

The chain combines TRBV2 with TRBJ2-3; 7 bases fit TRBD1. The ends lost 4 bases at V and 3 bases at J; junction bases unmatched: 4. Germline V gene data show CDR1 as SNHLY and CDR2 as FYNNEI. The CDR3 loop spans 14 amino acids. CDR3 in DNA: TGTGCCAGCAGTGCAGGGGGATGGACAGATACGCAGTATTTT. This codes for CASSAGGWTDTQYF.

The CDR3 here is CASSKRSTQGNEQFF. As DNA, the CDR3 is TGTGCCAGCAGCAAACGGTCAACCCAGGGCAATGAGCAGTTCTTC. V and J are TRBV11-3 and TRBJ2-1, with D possibly being TRBD1 (5 bases). Germline V CDR1 and CDR2: SGHNT, YENEEA. The ends were cut back, 5 bases at V and 6 bases at J, with 17 bases in the middle. The CDR3 is 15 amino acids. Full variable domain (missing parts from reference TRBV11-3 and TRBJ2-1): EAGVVQSPRYKIIEKKQPVAFWCNPISGHNTLYWYLQNLGQGPELLIRYENEEAVDDSQLPKDRFSAERLKGVDSTLKIQPAELGDSAVYLCASSKRSTQGNEQFFGPGTRLTVL.

V gene TRBV14 combines with J gene TRBJ2-7; D gene uncertain. V dropped 0 bases and J dropped 3 bases, with 12 bases sitting between them. The CDR3 sequence is 15 residues long. The V gene's germline CDR1 is SGHDN and CDR2 FVKESK. The CDR3 DNA reads TGTGCCAGCAGCCAAGATCCGAGTGATTACTACGAGCAGTACTTC. Translation gives CASSQDPSDYYEQYF.

A single count supports this clonotype. The chain links TRBV10-3 to TRBJ2-1, with 9 bases aligning to TRBD2. CDR3 length: 14 amino acids. Germline CDR1 ENHRY, CDR2 SYGVKD. V shed 3 bases, J shed 9 bases, and the junction held 6 bases outside the gene matches. The CDR3 here is CAISDAGGPGEQFF. The DNA of the CDR3 is TGTGCCATCAGTGATGCGGGAGGGCCGGGTGAGCAGTTCTTC.

V gene TRBV20-1 combines with J gene TRBJ2-1, with a weak D call TRBD2 (6 bases). The CDR3 covers 18 residues. V shed 2 bases and J shed 0 bases, with 20 bases lying between them. Germline V gene data show CDR1 as DFQATT and CDR2 as SNEGSKA (reference sequence). The CDR3 here is CSARRVAATSYSYNEQFF. The CDR3 DNA sequence: TGCAGTGCTAGAAGAGTAGCGGCTACTTCATACTCCTACAATGAGCAGTTCTTC.

This clonotype has at least ten counts. This chain uses TRBV6-1 with TRBJ2-2; tentatively, D is TRBD1 (5 bases). Per germline, CDR1 MNHNS and CDR2 SASEGT. This CDR3 is built from 15 residues. V lost 4 bases and J 0 bases, leaving 9 bases between the germline ends. The CDR3 reads CASSAGHANTGELFF. CDR3 nucleotide sequence: TGTGCCAGCAGTGCAGGACACGCGAACACCGGGGAGCTGTTTTTT.

This chain links TRBV27 with TRBJ2-7, with D perhaps assigned TRBD1 or TRBD2 (5 bases each). The CDR3 is 16 amino acids. The germline CDR1 and CDR2 sequences are MNHEY and SMNVEV (reference sequence). V was trimmed by 1 base and J by 0 bases, leaving 13 bases between them. The CDR3 coding sequence is TGTGCCAGCAGTTTATTTGGGACGTCGGCCTCCTACGAGCAGTACTTC. It is translated as CASSLFGTSASYEQYF.

V and J are TRBV4-1 and TRBJ2-1, with D unresolved. The CDR3 has 14 amino acids. CDR1 and CDR2 from the germline V gene are MGHRA and YSYEKL. V was shortened by 1 base and J by 7 bases, with 11 bases between the two germline ends. The DNA of the CDR3 is TGCGCCAGCAGCCAAGGGCGGACCTTGAATGAGCAGTTCTTC. As protein: CASSQGRTLNEQFF.

This rearrangement joins TRBV10-3 to TRBJ2-1, with 10 bases fitting TRBD1. V dropped 8 bases and J dropped 7; count of bases not matched to a gene: 5. Germline V gene sequence: CDR1 ENHRY, CDR2 SYGVKD. This CDR3 comprises 13 residues. The CDR3 here is CAIQGQGWNEQFF. In DNA form, the CDR3 reads TGTGCCATCCAGGGACAGGGGTGGAATGAGCAGTTCTTC.

This clonotype was recorded many times. V is TRBV12-3 or TRBV12-4 and J is TRBJ2-1; D might be TRBD1 or TRBD2, each matching 6 bases. The CDR3 is made up of 13 amino acids. V lost 1 base to trimming and J lost 8 bases, with 9 bases between them. CDR3 residues: CASSLVGGHEQFF. The CDR3 nucleotides read TGTGCCAGCAGTTTAGTTGGGGGGCATGAGCAGTTCTTC.

This clonotype was counted a few times. This sequence joins TRBV7-9 and TRBJ2-7; D uncertain. The CDR3 covers 15 residues. Deletions cut 5 bases from V and 3 bases from J, with 17 bases between. Germline values: CDR1 SEHNR, CDR2 FQNEAQ (reference sequence). In DNA, the CDR3 is TGTGCCAGCAGCCCTCGACACCAAGGCTACTACGAGCAGTACTTC. This translates into CASSPRHQGYYEQYF. Based on the CDR3 plus reference TRBV7-9 and TRBJ2-7, the full variable domain is DTGVSQNPRHKITKRGQNVTFRCDPISEHNRLYWYRQTLGQGPEFLTYFQNEAQLEKSRLLSDRFSAERPKGSFSTLEIQRTEQGDSAMYLCASSPRHQGYYEQYFGPGTRLTVT.